A selection of T cell receptor beta chains follows, all from one sample in a study of spatial heterogeneity in lung cancer. Each CDR3 protein is one row after TCRdb ran MiXCR on the 5' RACE reads. The sample lists some 5,100 distinct CDR3 sequences; 26% were seen once. Source: lung tumor tissue, taken at surgery. Source of these receptors: a male donor with early-stage non-small cell lung cancer. Each CDR3 is given with its conserved first and last residue. The D gene is left open where the match is weak. Not all rows give a size; the values are once, few, many and, for expanded clones, a class.

>TRBV7-2|TRBJ2-5|-|-
CASSSRGGSEETQYF
TGTGCCAGCAGCTCCCGCGGTGGGTCCGAGGAGACCCAGTACTTC
>TRBV7-8|TRBJ2-7|medium-sized|-
CASSLKGVKQYF
TGTGCCAGCAGCTTAAAGGGGGTCAAGCAGTACTTC
>TRBV28|TRBJ2-1|many|TRBD2
CASSLRGLAGTNEQFF
TGTGCCAGCAGTTTACGGGGACTAGCGGGAACTAATGAGCAGTTCTTC
>TRBV3-1|TRBJ2-2|-|-
CASSPLSGELFF
TGTGCCAGCAGCCCCCTGAGCGGGGAGCTGTTTTTT
>TRBV20-1|TRBJ1-2|medium-sized|TRBD1
CSARGVGGQEYGYTF
TGCAGTGCTAGAGGGGTAGGGGGACAGGAATACGGCTACACCTTC
>TRBV18|TRBJ2-6|medium-sized|-
CASSAVTGANVLTF
TGTGCCAGCTCAGCCGTCACTGGGGCCAACGTCCTGACTTTC
>TRBV7-2|TRBJ2-7|-|-
CASSSALGPYEQYF
TGTGCCAGTAGCTCAGCCCTGGGCCCTTACGAGCAGTACTTC
>TRBV28|TRBJ2-7|many|TRBD1
CASSRDSWEQYF
TGTGCCAGCAGTCGGGACAGTTGGGAGCAGTACTTC
>TRBV3-1|TRBJ2-7|-|TRBD2
CASSLPGLAGVGEQYF
TGTGCCAGCAGCCTTCCGGGACTAGCGGGAGTTGGGGAGCAGTACTTC
>TRBV5-6|TRBJ2-7|many|TRBD2
CASSPSLAGVYEQYF
TGTGCCAGCAGCCCAAGTCTGGCGGGAGTCTACGAGCAGTACTTC
>TRBV18|TRBJ1-2|medium-sized|-
CASSPSTGFDYGYTF
TGTGCCAGCTCACCATCCACAGGGTTTGACTATGGCTACACCTTC
>TRBV19|TRBJ2-7|few|TRBD1
CASSIQGQGPYEQYF
TGTGCCAGTAGTATTCAGGGACAGGGCCCATACGAGCAGTACTTC
>TRBV12-3/TRBV12-4|TRBJ2-3|-|TRBD2
CASSLLRIAGGGDTQYF
TGTGCCAGCAGTTTACTCCGGATAGCGGGAGGAGGAGATACGCAGTATTTT
>TRBV29-1|TRBJ2-5|-|TRBD2
CSVGLARQETQYF
TGCAGCGTGGGACTAGCGAGGCAAGAGACCCAGTACTTC
>TRBV20-1|TRBJ2-5|-|-
CSASWGPRKETQYF
TGCAGTGCTAGCTGGGGACCCAGAAAAGAGACCCAGTACTTC
>TRBV6-2/TRBV6-3|TRBJ1-1|many|-
CASSRQAEAFF
TGTGCCAGCAGTCGACAAGCTGAAGCTTTCTTT
>TRBV2|TRBJ2-1|-|-
CATGLVSDEQFF
TGTGCCACCGGACTGGTCTCGGATGAGCAGTTCTTC
>TRBV6-1|TRBJ1-6|many|-
CASGTFDESPLHF
TGTGCCAGCGGGACTTTTGACGAATCACCCCTCCACTTT
>TRBV23-1|TRBJ2-3|many|TRBD1
CASSHPDRARTDTQYF
TGCGCCAGCAGTCACCCCGACAGGGCCCGGACAGATACGCAGTATTTT
>TRBV28|TRBJ2-1|few|TRBD2
CASSPASSGYNEQFF
TGTGCCAGCAGCCCCGCGTCTAGCGGTTACAATGAGCAGTTCTTC
>TRBV29-1|TRBJ2-3|-|TRBD2
CSVEGVTSGSTDTQYF
TGCAGCGTTGAAGGAGTTACTAGCGGAAGCACAGATACGCAGTATTTT
>TRBV7-9|TRBJ1-4|medium-sized|-
CASSLGIYEKLFF
TGTGCCAGCAGCTTGGGTATTTATGAAAAACTGTTTTTT
>TRBV28|TRBJ2-3|-|-
CASSLYGGDTQYF
TGTGCCAGCAGTTTATATGGCGGGGATACGCAGTATTTT
>TRBV29-1|TRBJ2-7|few|TRBD2
CSVGTIAYEQYF
TGCAGCGTCGGGACTATAGCCTACGAGCAGTACTTC
>TRBV12-5|TRBJ1-2|medium-sized|-
CASGFGGYGYTF
TGTGCTAGTGGTTTCGGAGGGTATGGCTACACCTTC
>TRBV7-2|TRBJ2-3|-|TRBD2
CASSQTPGLAGGDTQYF
TGTGCCAGCAGTCAGACCCCGGGACTAGCGGGAGGGGATACGCAGTATTTT
>TRBV12-3/TRBV12-4|TRBJ1-1|medium-sized|TRBD1
CASSRAQGGAEAFF
TGTGCCAGCAGCCGAGCACAGGGGGGGGCTGAAGCTTTCTTT